This T cell receptor (beta chain) was sequenced in a study of shared clonotypes between healthy human individuals. Of note for this clone: Its target is unknown.

Genomic DNA (from each subset) was split evenly across several immunoSEQ plates. Tens of thousands of T cell genomes, or around 0.2 ug DNA, went into the sorted-subset replicate PCRs. Clones were sequenced by immunoSEQ multiplex PCR, and TCRdb holds only the in-frame ones, with some missing. This table holds hundreds of thousands of clones, less than 80% found once. Study-wide results and caveats: Sampling included only blood; tissue repertoires likely differ.

This CDR3 has 14 residues. Looked up from germline, CDR1 is SGHRS and CDR2 is YFSETQ. V was pared by 2 bases and J by 5 bases, with 10 bases between. Sequenced material: memory CD4+ T cells sorted from blood. Described subset: CD45RA-negative fraction. The TCR sequence derives from a woman aged 25 to 45 in good health. The rearrangement links TRBV5-1 to TRBJ1-4; maybe TRBD1 (5 bases). The CDR3 loop reads CASSFEGRNEKLFF. CDR3 DNA: TGCGCCAGCAGCTTTGAGGGGCGAAATGAAAAACTGTTTTTT.